Sequencing of this T cell receptor (beta chain) was carried out in a study of blood T cell repertoires in COVID-19. Study-level information: Samples representing acute and convalescent COVID-19 were sourced from the United States, Italy and Spain. Sample material is recorded as cDNA or gDNA derived from T cells, B-cell-depleted T cells, or PBMCs.

The V and J ends lost 0 bases and 5 bases respectively, with 10 bases between them. Germline CDR1 reads ENHRY; CDR2 reads SYGVKD. CDR3 length: 14 amino acids. Per the original data handling: Nucleated cell counts were estimated from reference gene primer amplification. The protocol was immunoSEQ multiplex PCR, while the TCRdb copy is restricted to in-frame clones and leaves out a portion. The V and J calls and clone size were taken over from that table, and D and trimming were inferred from the DNA. Among some 260,000 clones, 82% were seen once, and the ten largest hold roughly 3.1%. The specimen was peripheral blood. The chain uses TRBV10-3 and TRBJ1-2, with D maybe TRBD1 (6 bases). This sequence was found in a woman younger than 35 with acute or convalescent COVID-19. CDR3 nucleotide sequence: TGTGCCATCAGTGAGTCGGAGGGGGGGTATGGCTACACCTTC. This encodes CAISESEGGYGYTF.